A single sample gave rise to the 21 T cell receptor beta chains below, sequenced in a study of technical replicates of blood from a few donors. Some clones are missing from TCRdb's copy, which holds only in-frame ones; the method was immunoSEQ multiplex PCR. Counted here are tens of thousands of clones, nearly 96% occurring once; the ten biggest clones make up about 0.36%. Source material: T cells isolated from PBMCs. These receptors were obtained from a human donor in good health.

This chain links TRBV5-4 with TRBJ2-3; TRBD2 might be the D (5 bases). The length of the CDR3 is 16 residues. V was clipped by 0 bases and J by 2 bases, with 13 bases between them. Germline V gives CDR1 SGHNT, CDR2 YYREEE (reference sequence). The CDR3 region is CASSLVPAAITDTQYF. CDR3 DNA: TGTGCCAGCAGCTTGGTACCAGCGGCAATCACAGATACGCAGTATTTT.

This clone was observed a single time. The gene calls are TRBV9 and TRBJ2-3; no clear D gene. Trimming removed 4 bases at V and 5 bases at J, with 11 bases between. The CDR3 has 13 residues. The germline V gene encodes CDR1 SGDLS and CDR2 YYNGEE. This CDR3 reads CASSRGPGDTQYF. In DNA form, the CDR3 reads TGTGCCAGCAGCCGAGGTCCCGGAGATACGCAGTATTTT.

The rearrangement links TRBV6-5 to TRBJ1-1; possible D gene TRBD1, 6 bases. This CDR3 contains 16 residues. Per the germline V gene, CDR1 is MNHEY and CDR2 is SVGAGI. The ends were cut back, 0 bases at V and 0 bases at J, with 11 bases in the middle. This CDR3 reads CASSYSRGGLNTEAFF. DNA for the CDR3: TGTGCCAGCAGTTACTCGAGAGGGGGTCTGAACACTGAAGCTTTCTTT.

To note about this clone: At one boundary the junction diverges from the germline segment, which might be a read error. The CDR3 sequence is CATSRPGQGLAPIF. In nucleotides, the CDR3 is TGTGCCACCAGCAGACCGGGACAGGGGTTGGCCCCTATCTTC. The J gene is TRBJ2-7, the V gene TRBV15; 10 bases agree with TRBD1. This CDR3 contains 14 residues. Germline CDR1 LNHNV, CDR2 YYDKDF (reference sequence).

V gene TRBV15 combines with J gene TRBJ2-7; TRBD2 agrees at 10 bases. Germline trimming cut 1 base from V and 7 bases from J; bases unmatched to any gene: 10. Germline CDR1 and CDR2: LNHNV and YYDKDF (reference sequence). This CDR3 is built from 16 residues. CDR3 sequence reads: CATSRGGLAGAQEQYF. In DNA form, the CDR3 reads TGTGCCACCAGCAGAGGCGGGCTAGCGGGAGCTCAGGAGCAGTACTTC.

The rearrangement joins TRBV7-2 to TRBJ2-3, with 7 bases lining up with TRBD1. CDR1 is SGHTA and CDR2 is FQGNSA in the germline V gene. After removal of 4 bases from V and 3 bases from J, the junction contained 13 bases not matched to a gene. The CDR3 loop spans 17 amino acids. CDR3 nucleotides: TGTGCCAGCAGCTCCTACGCCCGACAGGGACCGACAGATACGCAGTATTTT. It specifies CASSSYARQGPTDTQYF.

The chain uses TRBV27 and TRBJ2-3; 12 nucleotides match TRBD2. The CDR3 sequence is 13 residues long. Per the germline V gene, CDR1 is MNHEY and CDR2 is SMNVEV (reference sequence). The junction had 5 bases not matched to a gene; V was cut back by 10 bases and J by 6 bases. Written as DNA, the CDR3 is TGTGCCACTAGCGGGAGGGTGGTCGATACGCAGTATTTT. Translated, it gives CATSGRVVDTQYF.

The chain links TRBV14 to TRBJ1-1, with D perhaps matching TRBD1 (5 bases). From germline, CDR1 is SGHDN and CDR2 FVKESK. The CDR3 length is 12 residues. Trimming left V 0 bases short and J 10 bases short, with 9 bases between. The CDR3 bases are TGTGCCAGCAGCCAAGATCAGGGAACAGCTTTCTTT. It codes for CASSQDQGTAFF. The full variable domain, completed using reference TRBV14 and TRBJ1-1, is EAGVTQFPSHSVIEKGQTVTLRCDPISGHDNLYWYRRVMGKEIKFLLHFVKESKQDESGMPNNRFLAERTGGTYSTLKVQPAELEDSGVYFCASSQDQGTAFFGQGTRLTVV.

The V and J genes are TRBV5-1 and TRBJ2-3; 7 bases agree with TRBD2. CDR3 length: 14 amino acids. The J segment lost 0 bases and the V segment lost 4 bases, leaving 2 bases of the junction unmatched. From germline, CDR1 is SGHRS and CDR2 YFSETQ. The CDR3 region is CASSGGLSTDTQYF. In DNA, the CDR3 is TGCGCCAGCAGCGGGGGACTAAGCACAGATACGCAGTATTTT.

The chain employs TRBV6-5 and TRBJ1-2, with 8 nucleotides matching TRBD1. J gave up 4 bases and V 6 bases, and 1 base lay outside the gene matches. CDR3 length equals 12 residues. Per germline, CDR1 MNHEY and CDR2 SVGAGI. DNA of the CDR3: TGTGCCAGCAGAACAGGGGGCTATGGCTACACCTTC. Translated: CASRTGGYGYTF.

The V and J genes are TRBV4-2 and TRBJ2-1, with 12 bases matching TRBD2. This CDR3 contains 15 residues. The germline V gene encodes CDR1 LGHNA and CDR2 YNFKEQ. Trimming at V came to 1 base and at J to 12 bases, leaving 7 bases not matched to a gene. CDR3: CASSQGLAGVVGQFF. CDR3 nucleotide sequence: TGTGCCAGCAGCCAAGGACTAGCGGGAGTGGTAGGGCAGTTCTTC.

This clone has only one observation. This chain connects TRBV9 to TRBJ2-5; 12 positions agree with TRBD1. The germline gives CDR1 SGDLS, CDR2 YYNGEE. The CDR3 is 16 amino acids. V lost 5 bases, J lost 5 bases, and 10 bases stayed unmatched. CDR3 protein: CASSTAGTGGWETQYF. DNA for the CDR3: TGTGCCAGCAGTACGGCGGGGACAGGGGGCTGGGAGACCCAGTACTTC. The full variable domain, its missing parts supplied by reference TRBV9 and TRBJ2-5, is DSGVTQTPKHLITATGQRVTLRCSPRSGDLSVYWYQQSLDQGLQFLIQYYNGEERAKGNILERFSAQQFPDLHSELNLSSLELGDSALYFCASSTAGTGGWETQYFGPGTRLLVL.

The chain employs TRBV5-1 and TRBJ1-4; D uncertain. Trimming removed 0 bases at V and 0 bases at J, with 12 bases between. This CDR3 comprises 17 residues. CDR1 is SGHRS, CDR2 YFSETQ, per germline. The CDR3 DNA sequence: TGCGCCAGCAGCTTGGCAGCCAGCACAGCAACTAATGAAAAACTGTTTTTT. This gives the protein CASSLAASTATNEKLFF.

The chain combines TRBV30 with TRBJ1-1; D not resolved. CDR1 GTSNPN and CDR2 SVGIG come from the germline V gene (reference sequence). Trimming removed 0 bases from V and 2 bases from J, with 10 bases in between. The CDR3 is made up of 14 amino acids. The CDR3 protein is CAWSVRVSNTEAFF. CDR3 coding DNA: TGTGCCTGGAGTGTACGGGTGTCCAACACTGAAGCTTTCTTT.

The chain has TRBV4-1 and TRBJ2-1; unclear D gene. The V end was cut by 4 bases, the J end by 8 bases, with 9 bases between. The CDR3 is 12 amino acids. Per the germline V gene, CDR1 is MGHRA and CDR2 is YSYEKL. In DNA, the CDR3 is TGCGCCAGCAGCCGAGCTACCGATGAGCAGTTCTTC. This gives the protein CASSRATDEQFF.

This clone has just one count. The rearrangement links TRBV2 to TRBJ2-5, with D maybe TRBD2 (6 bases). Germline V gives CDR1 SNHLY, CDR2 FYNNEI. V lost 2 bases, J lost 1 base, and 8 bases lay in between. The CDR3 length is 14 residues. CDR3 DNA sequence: TGTGCCAGCAGTGAAATGGGGGGCCAAGAGACCCAGTACTTC. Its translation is CASSEMGGQETQYF. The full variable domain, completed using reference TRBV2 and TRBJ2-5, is EPEVTQTPSHQVTQMGQEVILRCVPISNHLYFYWYRQILGQKVEFLVSFYNNEISEKSEIFDDQFSVERPDGSNFTLKIRSTKLEDSAMYFCASSEMGGQETQYFGPGTRLLVL.

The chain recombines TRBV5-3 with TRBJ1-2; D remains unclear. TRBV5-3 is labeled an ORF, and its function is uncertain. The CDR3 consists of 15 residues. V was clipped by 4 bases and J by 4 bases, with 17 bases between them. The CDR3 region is CARSTGRAGFYGYTF. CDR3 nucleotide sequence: TGTGCCAGAAGCACTGGGAGGGCCGGGTTCTATGGCTACACCTTC.

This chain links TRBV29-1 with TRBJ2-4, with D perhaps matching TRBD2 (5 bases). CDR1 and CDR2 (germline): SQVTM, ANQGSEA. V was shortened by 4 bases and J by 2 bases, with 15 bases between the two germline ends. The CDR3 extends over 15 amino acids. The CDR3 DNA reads TGCAGCGTTGTTTCACTAGTCGGGCCCAAAAACATTCAGTACTTC. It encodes CSVVSLVGPKNIQYF.

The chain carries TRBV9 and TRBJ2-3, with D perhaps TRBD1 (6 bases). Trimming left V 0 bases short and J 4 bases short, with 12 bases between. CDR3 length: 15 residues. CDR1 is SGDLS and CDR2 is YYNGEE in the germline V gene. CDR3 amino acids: CASSVVRGIADTQYF. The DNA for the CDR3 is TGTGCCAGCAGCGTAGTAAGGGGGATTGCAGATACGCAGTATTTT.

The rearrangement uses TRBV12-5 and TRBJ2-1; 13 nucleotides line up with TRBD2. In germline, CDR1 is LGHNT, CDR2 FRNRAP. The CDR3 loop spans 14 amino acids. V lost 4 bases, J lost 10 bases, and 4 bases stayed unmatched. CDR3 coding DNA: TGTGCTAGTGGTTCAGGACTAGCGGGAGACGAGCAGTTCTTC. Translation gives CASGSGLAGDEQFF.

The CDR3: CASSEGRLNTEAFF. CDR3 coding DNA: TGTGCCAGCAGTGAGGGGCGGTTGAACACTGAAGCTTTCTTT. The genes are TRBV2 and TRBJ1-1; D may be TRBD1 (5 bases). Trimming removed 3 bases from V and 0 bases from J, with 8 bases in between. Germline V gene lookup returns CDR1 SNHLY and CDR2 FYNNEI. This CDR3 has 14 amino acids.